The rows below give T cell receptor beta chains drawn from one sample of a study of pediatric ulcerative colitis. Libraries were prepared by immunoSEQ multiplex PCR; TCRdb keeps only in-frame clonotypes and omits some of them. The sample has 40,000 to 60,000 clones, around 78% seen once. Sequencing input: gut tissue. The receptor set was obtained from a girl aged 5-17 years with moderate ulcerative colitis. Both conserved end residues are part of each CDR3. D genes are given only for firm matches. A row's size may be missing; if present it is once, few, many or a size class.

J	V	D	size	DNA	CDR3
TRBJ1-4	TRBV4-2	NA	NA	TGTGCCAGCAGCCAAGGAGGGGCAGGGGAAAAACTGTTTTTT	CASSQGGAGEKLFF
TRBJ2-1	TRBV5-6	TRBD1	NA	TGTGCCAGCAGTCATCCAGACAGGGCGGGTGAGCAGTTCTTC	CASSHPDRAGEQFF
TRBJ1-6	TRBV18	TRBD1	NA	TGTGCCAGCTCCTCGACAGGGGAACGTAATTCACCCCTCCACTTT	CASSSTGERNSPLHF
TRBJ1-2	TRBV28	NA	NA	TGTGCCAGCAGTTACCCGGCGACCCTCTCGCGGGGCTACACCTTC	CASSYPATLSRGYTF
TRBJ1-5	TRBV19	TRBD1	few	TGTGCCAGTGCGGACAGGGGGCGTTTCAAGGGCAATCAGCCCCAGCATTTT	CASADRGRFKGNQPQHF
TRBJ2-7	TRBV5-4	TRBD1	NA	TGTGCCAGCAGAGCGGGCGGGACAGGGGGCTTTCACGAGCAGTACTTC	CASRAGGTGGFHEQYF
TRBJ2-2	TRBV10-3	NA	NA	TGTGCCATCAGTGACGGGGCAGGGAGCACCGGGGAGCTGTTTTTT	CAISDGAGSTGELFF
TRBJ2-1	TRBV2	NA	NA	TGTGCCAGCAGTGAGAGCTTTTACAATGAGCAGTTCTTC	CASSESFYNEQFF
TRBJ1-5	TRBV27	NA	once	TGTGCCCATCTGGGGTCAGTCGCCAATCAGCCCCAGCATTTT	CAHLGSVANQPQHF
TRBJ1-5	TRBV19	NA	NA	TGTGCCAGTAGTCTCTGGGCGGGCAGCTATAGCAATCAGCCCCAGCATTTT	CASSLWAGSYSNQPQHF
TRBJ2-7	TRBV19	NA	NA	TGTGCCAGTAGTATAGGTCCCCTCGTCACAGGACGGTACGAGCAGTACTTC	CASSIGPLVTGRYEQYF
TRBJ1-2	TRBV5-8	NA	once	TGTGCCAGCAGCTTGGACGACAGGTTGCCAGCTTGGGGCTACACCTTC	CASSLDDRLPAWGYTF
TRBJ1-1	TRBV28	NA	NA	TGTGCCAGCAGCACTCCGGACGGAATGAACACTGAAGCTTTCTTT	CASSTPDGMNTEAFF
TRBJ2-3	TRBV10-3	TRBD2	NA	TGTGCCATCAGCTGGTCGACTAGCGGGGACGATACGCAGTATTTT	CAISWSTSGDDTQYF
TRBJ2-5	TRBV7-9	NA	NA	TGTGCCAGCAGCCCCAGGGGGTCGGGGGAAGAGACCCAGTACTTC	CASSPRGSGEETQYF
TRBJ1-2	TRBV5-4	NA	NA	TGTGCCAGCAGCTTGGGCCACCCTAATGGCTACACCTTC	CASSLGHPNGYTF
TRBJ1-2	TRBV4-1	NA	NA	TGCGCCAGCAGCCAAGAAGGTTTCTATGGCTACACCTTC	CASSQEGFYGYTF
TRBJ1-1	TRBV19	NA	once	TGTGCCAGTAGTATCGCCCAGATGAACACTGAAGCTTTCTTT	CASSIAQMNTEAFF
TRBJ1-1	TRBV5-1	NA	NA	TGCGCCAGCAGCTTGGATCCAGGGAAGGACACTGAAGCTTTCTTT	CASSLDPGKDTEAFF
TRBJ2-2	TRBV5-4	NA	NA	TGTGCCAGCAGCCCGGACAGTTACACTGGGGAGCTGTTTTTT	CASSPDSYTGELFF
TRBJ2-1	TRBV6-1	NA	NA	TGTGCCAGCAGTCCTTCAGGCCGCAGGGACTATGAGCAGTTCTTC	CASSPSGRRDYEQFF
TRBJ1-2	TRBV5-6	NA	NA	TGTGCCAGCAGCTTTACTGTTAACTATGGCTACACCTTC	CASSFTVNYGYTF
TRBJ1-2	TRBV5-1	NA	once	TGCGCCAGCAGCTTGTCCCCCCCGCAAACCCCTTGGGCCTTC	CASSLSPPQTPWAF
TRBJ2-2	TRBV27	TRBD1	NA	TGTGCCAGCAGTGCTCGACAGGGGGCTACCGGGGAGCTGTTTTTT	CASSARQGATGELFF
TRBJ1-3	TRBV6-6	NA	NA	TGTGCCAGCACCGGGAGGGCTCTCTGGGAAAACACCATATATTTT	CASTGRALWENTIYF
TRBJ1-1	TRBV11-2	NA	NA	TGTGCCAGCAGCTTAGGGGAAGGGGCTGAAGCTTTCTTT	CASSLGEGAEAFF
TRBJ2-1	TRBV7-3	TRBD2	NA	TGTGCCAGCAGCCCCCAGGGAGGGGTGGGGCTCAATGAGCAGTTCTTC	CASSPQGGVGLNEQFF
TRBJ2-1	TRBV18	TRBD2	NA	TGTGCCAGCTCAACTGGACAAATAGCGGGAGAGGAGCAGTTCTTC	CASSTGQIAGEEQFF
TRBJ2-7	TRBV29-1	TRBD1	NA	TGCAGCGTTGGGACCCCGGGACAGGCCTACGAGCAGTACTTC	CSVGTPGQAYEQYF
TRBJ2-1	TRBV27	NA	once	TGTGCCAGCAGTTTGTTAGGGAGCAACAATGAGCAGTTCTTC	CASSLLGSNNEQFF
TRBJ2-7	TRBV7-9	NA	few	TGTGCCAGCACCCCGAGAGGGGACTCCTACGAGCAGTACTTC	CASTPRGDSYEQYF
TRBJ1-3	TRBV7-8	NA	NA	TGTGCCAGCAGCTTACGCCGGAGCGGGGGAACTGGAAACACCATATATTTT	CASSLRRSGGTGNTIYF
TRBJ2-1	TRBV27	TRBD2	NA	TGTGCCAGCAGGTCGGGACTAGCGGGATTAAGTTACAATGAGCAGTTCTTC	CASRSGLAGLSYNEQFF
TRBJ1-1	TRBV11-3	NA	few	TGTGCCAGCAGCTTAGACGGACAGAACACTGAAGCTTTCTTT	CASSLDGQNTEAFF
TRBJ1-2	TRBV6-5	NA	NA	TGTGCCAGCAGTTACTCGCGGGGGCGTAACTATGGCTACACCTTC	CASSYSRGRNYGYTF
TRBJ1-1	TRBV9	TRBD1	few	TGTGCCAGCAGCCAAGGGACAGTGAACACTGAAGCTTTCTTT	CASSQGTVNTEAFF
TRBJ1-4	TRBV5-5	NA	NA	TGTGCCAGCAGCTTGGGACAGGCGGATGAAAAACTGTTTTTT	CASSLGQADEKLFF
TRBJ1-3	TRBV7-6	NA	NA	TGTGCCAGCAGCTTAGTAGTGGGAAACACCATATATTTT	CASSLVVGNTIYF
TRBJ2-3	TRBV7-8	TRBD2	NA	TGTGCCAGCAGCTTCAGGGCGGGAGGAATCACAGATACGCAGTATTTT	CASSFRAGGITDTQYF
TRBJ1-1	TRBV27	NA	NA	TGTGCCAGCAGTCCTCCGCGGGGCGAGAACACTGAAGCTTTCTTT	CASSPPRGENTEAFF
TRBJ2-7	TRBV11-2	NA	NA	TGTGCCAGCAGCTTAAACAGGGTCAGCTCCTACGAGCAGTACTTC	CASSLNRVSSYEQYF
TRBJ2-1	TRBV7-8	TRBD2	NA	TGTGCCAGCAGCTCGTATACAGCTAGCGGGAGTGGTGAGCAGTTCTTC	CASSSYTASGSGEQFF
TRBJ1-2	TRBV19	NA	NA	TGTGCCAGTAGTTTTAGGAGCCCTGCTTTTAACTATGGCTACACCTTC	CASSFRSPAFNYGYTF
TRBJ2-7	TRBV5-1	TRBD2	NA	TGCGCCAGCAGCTTGGATAGGCTAGCGGGAGTCTACGAGCAGTACTTC	CASSLDRLAGVYEQYF
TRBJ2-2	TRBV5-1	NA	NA	TGCGCCAGCAGCACGGGGATCGGGGAGCTGTTTTTT	CASSTGIGELFF
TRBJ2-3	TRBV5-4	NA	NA	TGTGCCAGCAGCTTGGACAGACACACAGATACGCAGTATTTT	CASSLDRHTDTQYF
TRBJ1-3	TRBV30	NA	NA	TGTGCCTTAAATCATTACGCTGGAAACACCATATATTTT	CALNHYAGNTIYF
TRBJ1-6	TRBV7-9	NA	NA	TGTGCCAGCAGCTTAGCCAGGGAGAGCTCCTATAATTCACCCCTCCACTTT	CASSLARESSYNSPLHF
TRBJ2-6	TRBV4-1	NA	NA	TGCGCCAGCAGCCAAGTGGCTGGGGCCAACGTCCTGACTTTC	CASSQVAGANVLTF
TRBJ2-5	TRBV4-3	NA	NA	TGCGCCAGCAGCCAAGATACCCAAGAGACCCAGTACTTC	CASSQDTQETQYF
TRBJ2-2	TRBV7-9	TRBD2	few	TGTGCCAGCAGCCCGCGTTTTGGGGAGGGCACCGGGGAGCTGTTTTTT	CASSPRFGEGTGELFF
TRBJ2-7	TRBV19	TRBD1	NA	TGTGCCAGTAGTATCGGGACAGGTGAAAAGTACTTC	CASSIGTGEKYF
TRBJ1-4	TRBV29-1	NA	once	TGCAGCGTTGATTCAGGGTATGATGAAAAACTGTTTTTT	CSVDSGYDEKLFF
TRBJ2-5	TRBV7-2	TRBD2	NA	TGTGCCAGCAGCGCGGGACTAGCGGGGGGGCGATTGGTGACCCAGTACTTC	CASSAGLAGGRLVTQYF